This T cell receptor (beta chain) was retrieved from a study of Graves' ophthalmopathy and Graves' hyperthyroidism. This clonotype was detected once. The target antigen is unknown. The study's findings and limits: Also, most clonotypes expanded in the thyroid above 0.001 frequency appeared in blood. For separating ophthalmopathy from stable hyperthyroidism, a 13-signature model gave roughly 90% sensitivity and 75% to 83% specificity.

The diagnostic workup employed clinical symptoms, serum thyroxine, TRAb, thyroid ultrasound and orbital computed tomography. The authors amplified TCR beta CDR3 regions from RNA transcripts. Investigators did first-round RT-PCR with HTBI primers, then second-round multiplex PCR. TCRdb reanalysed the multiplex PCR reads using MiXCR and keeps one entry per CDR3 protein. Of roughly 610,000 distinct CDR3 sequences in the sample, over 20% were seen once. The clonotype was recovered from a woman aged 18 to 35 with stable Graves' hyperthyroidism. Some clones in this sample may be carry-over from other donors' samples. The sequencing sample was made of peripheral blood.

The CDR3 here is CASRPDMNTEAFF. CDR3 bases: TGTGCCAGCAGGCCGGACATGAACACTGAAGCTTTCTTT. V gene TRBV12-3 or TRBV12-4 combines with J gene TRBJ1-1; weak D call: TRBD1 (5 bases). Trimming pared 6 bases from V and 0 bases from J, leaving 8 bases between. The length of the CDR3 is 13 residues.